These 31 T cell receptor beta chains came from one sample sequenced in a study of T cell responses to AZD1222 COVID-19 vaccine. Sequencing was performed with immunoSEQ multiplex PCR; in TCRdb, only in-frame clones are kept and a portion is missing. The repertoire holds 65,000 to 70,000 clones, with less than 90% as singletons. Source: peripheral blood, taken 28 days after the second AZD1222 dose. The receptor source for this set is an adult who received the AZD1222 COVID-19 vaccine.

Ten or more counts support this clone. V is TRBV5-5 and J is TRBJ2-5, with D possibly being TRBD2 (6 bases). The V gene's germline CDR1 is SGHKS and CDR2 YYEKEE (reference sequence). V was shortened by 7 bases and J by 5 bases, with 21 bases between the two germline ends. This CDR3 has 15 amino acids. This chain's CDR3 is CASGPLAGWGETQYF. The DNA for the CDR3 is TGTGCCAGCGGGCCACTCGCGGGATGGGGTGAGACCCAGTACTTC.

The CDR3 DNA reads as TGCGCCAGCAGCTCGTCGGACAGGGGGGGAGATGAAGCTTTCTTT. This translates into CASSSSDRGGDEAFF. The V call is TRBV5-1, the J call TRBJ1-1; 10 positions agree with TRBD1. There are 15 residues in the CDR3. The trim removed 3 bases at V and 7 bases at J, leaving 9 bases unmatched. CDR1 is SGHRS and CDR2 is YFSETQ in the germline V gene.

Of note for this clone: Other DNA sequences from this sample encode an identical CDR3 as well. This chain uses TRBV18 with TRBJ1-3; the D is unclear. This CDR3 has 14 amino acids. With 2 bases removed from V and 0 bases from J, the gap between germline ends came to 5 bases. Germline V gene lookup returns CDR1 KGHSH and CDR2 LQKENI. In nucleotides, the CDR3 is TGTGCCAGCTCACCAGGTAGCTCTGGAAACACCATATATTTT. Its protein is CASSPGSSGNTIYF.

CDR3 in amino acids: CASSLVTVNSPLHF. CDR3 sequence (DNA): TGTGCCAGCAGCTTAGTAACGGTGAATTCACCCCTCCACTTT. The chain joins TRBV7-9 to TRBJ1-6; D uncertain. The ends were cut back, 1 base at V and 7 bases at J, with 8 bases in the middle. This CDR3 comprises 14 residues. Looked up from germline, CDR1 is SEHNR and CDR2 is FQNEAQ (reference sequence).

The rearrangement joins TRBV6-5 to TRBJ2-3; D possibly uses TRBD1 or TRBD2 (6 bases each). CDR1 and CDR2 (germline): MNHEY, SVGAGI. With 5 bases removed from V and 2 bases from J, the gap between germline ends came to 14 bases. The length of the CDR3 is 15 residues. The CDR3 loop is CASSNIGGPTDTQYF. The CDR3 DNA reads TGTGCCAGCAGTAATATAGGGGGGCCCACAGATACGCAGTATTTT.

The CDR3 DNA reads as TGTGCCAGCAGCCAAGTGGGAGGGCCGGACGAGCAGTACTTC. Protein sequence: CASSQVGGPDEQYF. J is TRBJ2-7 and V is TRBV3-1 (or the pseudogene TRBV3-2); 7 nucleotides match TRBD2. J gave up 5 bases and V 1 base, and 5 bases lay outside the gene matches. CDR1 and CDR2 (germline): LGHDT, YNNKEL (reference sequence). CDR3 length: 14 residues.

The genes are TRBV29-1 and TRBJ1-1, with 7 bases aligning to TRBD1. Germline loops: CDR1 SQVTM, CDR2 ANQGSEA. The ends lost 6 bases at V and 4 bases at J; junction bases unmatched: 8. This CDR3 has 13 amino acids. CDR3 in DNA: TGCAGCGTGGTCAGGACAGGCTCCACTGAAGCTTTCTTT. Protein sequence: CSVVRTGSTEAFF.

The chain recombines TRBV2 with TRBJ1-1, with D maybe TRBD1 (5 bases). Germline-derived CDR1 and CDR2 are SNHLY and FYNNEI. This CDR3 comprises 14 residues. Trimming took off 8 bases at V and 0 bases at J, with 13 bases between the two ends. The CDR3 region is CASFRGLMNTEAFF. The CDR3 DNA follows: TGTGCCAGCTTTAGGGGATTAATGAACACTGAAGCTTTCTTT.

This clone has a handful of counts. The J gene is TRBJ2-2, the V gene TRBV6-4, with 7 bases aligning to TRBD2. The V gene's germline CDR1 is MRHNA and CDR2 SNTAGT. Trimming took 3 bases from V and 3 from J; bases not matched to a gene: 1. CDR3 length equals 14 residues. The CDR3 reads CASSERGDTGELFF. CDR3 DNA: TGTGCCAGCAGTGAACGGGGGGACACCGGGGAGCTGTTTTTT.

The rearrangement joins TRBV19 to TRBJ2-3, with D hard to call. V was pared by 4 bases and J by 0 bases, with 8 bases between. The germline CDR1 and CDR2 sequences are LNHDA and SQIVND (reference sequence). The CDR3 is 14 residues long. The CDR3 DNA sequence: TGTGCCAGTAGTAACATGGGGAGCACAGATACGCAGTATTTT. This translates into CASSNMGSTDTQYF.

CDR3: CASSTTGVDEKLFF. CDR3 sequence (DNA): TGTGCCAGTAGTACCACAGGGGTGGATGAAAAACTGTTTTTT. This chain connects TRBV19 to TRBJ1-4; 7 bases match TRBD1. The CDR3 consists of 14 residues. CDR1 is LNHDA and CDR2 is SQIVND in the germline V gene (reference sequence). V dropped 4 bases and J dropped 6; count of bases not matched to a gene: 5.

V gene TRBV19 combines with J gene TRBJ2-7; TRBD2 matches 9 bases. CDR3 size: 15 residues. Germline V gene sequence: CDR1 LNHDA, CDR2 SQIVND (reference sequence). J gave up 2 bases and V 5 bases, and 7 bases lay outside the gene matches. CDR3 sequence (DNA): TGTGCCAGTAGTGGAGAATCTAGCGGGACCTACGAGCAGTACTTC. It codes for CASSGESSGTYEQYF.

The V gene is TRBV11-3, the J gene TRBJ2-1, with 8 bases matching TRBD2. The length of the CDR3 is 18 residues. Looked up from germline, CDR1 is SGHNT and CDR2 is YENEEA. The trim removed 4 bases at V and 2 bases at J, leaving 13 bases unmatched. As DNA, the CDR3 is TGTGCCAGCAGCTCCGGGAGGGGAGCAGGTCTTGCCTACAATGAGCAGTTCTTC. It encodes CASSSGRGAGLAYNEQFF.

The gene calls are TRBV7-2 and TRBJ2-3; no firm D call. CDR3 length: 15 amino acids. Germline CDR1 reads SGHTA; CDR2 reads FQGNSA. The germline V and J ends were trimmed by 0 bases and 2 bases, with 9 bases remaining between them. The CDR3 region has the DNA TGTGCCAGCAGCTTAGCAAAGAGGTTCACAGATACGCAGTATTTT. Its protein product is CASSLAKRFTDTQYF.

V gene TRBV4-1 combines with J gene TRBJ2-1; tentatively, D is TRBD2 (6 bases). This CDR3 spans 17 amino acids. V lost 0 bases to trimming and J lost 5 bases, with 17 bases between them. Germline V lookup: CDR1 MGHRA, CDR2 YSYEKL. This chain's CDR3 is CASSQEPGGKPNNEQFF. The CDR3 DNA reads TGCGCCAGCAGCCAAGAGCCGGGCGGGAAGCCCAACAATGAGCAGTTCTTC.

The V call is TRBV2, the J call TRBJ1-3; D is ambiguous. V lost 6 bases and J lost 2, with 8 bases in between. This CDR3 contains 13 residues. In germline, CDR1 is SNHLY, CDR2 FYNNEI. CDR3 amino acids: CASRPSTGNTIYF. For the CDR3, the DNA is TGTGCCAGCAGGCCATCTACTGGAAACACCATATATTTT.

J is TRBJ1-5 and V is TRBV9; D uncertain. The CDR3 consists of 15 residues. Germline-derived CDR1 and CDR2 are SGDLS and YYNGEE. Trimming left V 4 bases short and J 0 bases short, with 11 bases between. CDR3 amino acids: CASSPGPYSNQPQHF. The CDR3 DNA follows: TGTGCCAGCAGCCCTGGGCCTTATAGCAATCAGCCCCAGCATTTT.

The V gene is TRBV5-6, the J gene TRBJ1-3; no clear D. Looked up from germline, CDR1 is SGHDT and CDR2 is YYEEEE. The CDR3 sequence is 17 residues long. The V gene lost 0 bases and the J gene lost 0 bases, with 13 bases spanning the gap. CDR3 coding DNA: TGTGCCAGCAGCTTGGCCCGTCGGGCCGCCTCTGGAAACACCATATATTTT. Translated: CASSLARRAASGNTIYF.

The chain links TRBV19 to TRBJ1-2; 7 bases match TRBD1. J was trimmed by 4 bases and V by 3 bases; bases with no gene match: 5. The CDR3 length is 14 residues. Germline V CDR1 and CDR2: LNHDA, SQIVND (reference sequence). CDR3 nucleotide sequence: TGTGCCAGTAGTATCTCCTCAGGGGGCTATGGCTACACCTTC. Its protein product is CASSISSGGYGYTF.

The chain links TRBV12-3 or TRBV12-4 to TRBJ1-3; D remains unclear. V lost 3 bases and J lost 6, with 3 bases in between. This CDR3 comprises 11 residues. The chain's CDR3 is CASSLENTIYF. In DNA, the CDR3 is TGTGCCAGCAGTTTGGAAAACACCATATATTTT.

The rearrangement uses TRBV5-4 and TRBJ1-1; D perhaps matches TRBD1 (6 bases). Germline CDR1 SGHNT, CDR2 YYREEE (reference sequence). The CDR3 runs 13 residues. Trimming removed 3 bases from V and 4 bases from J, with 10 bases in between. The CDR3 spells CASSSRGGTEAFF. In DNA form, the CDR3 reads TGTGCCAGCAGCTCCAGGGGAGGCACTGAAGCTTTCTTT.

V usage is TRBV11-2 and J usage is TRBJ2-7; 15 nucleotides agree with TRBD2. The CDR3 has 15 amino acids. V lost 5 bases, J lost 2 bases, and 1 base stayed unmatched. Germline CDR1 and CDR2: SGHAT and FQNNGV. DNA for the CDR3: TGTGCCAGCAGCCGGACTAGCGGGGGGGCCTACGAGCAGTACTTC. Amino acid sequence: CASSRTSGGAYEQYF.

The chain carries TRBV23-1 and TRBJ1-5; unclear D gene. TRBV23-1 is treated as an ORF (open reading frame) with a function not yet certain. This CDR3 has 15 amino acids. Trimming removed 8 bases at V and 3 bases at J, with 17 bases between. CDR3 nucleotide sequence: TGCGCCAGCGGGGTCGTAAAGGGAGTCAATCAGCCCCAGCATTTT. As protein: CASGVVKGVNQPQHF.

This rearrangement joins TRBV20-1 to TRBJ2-1; D is uncertain. V lost 2 bases and J 6 bases, leaving 5 bases between the germline ends. Germline V CDR1 and CDR2: DFQATT, SNEGSKA (reference sequence). This CDR3 comprises 11 residues. CDR3 in DNA: TGCAGTGCTAGACTAGTCAATGAGCAGTTCTTC. It translates to CSARLVNEQFF.

This clone was seen just once. The chain links TRBV6-5 to TRBJ2-2; TRBD1 agrees at 8 bases. CDR1 and CDR2 (germline): MNHEY, SVGAGI. The CDR3 covers 14 residues. With V trimmed by 6 bases and J by 7 bases, 7 bases remained unmatched. CDR3 coding DNA: TGTGCCAGCAGGTGGACAGGGAAAGACGGGGAGCTGTTTTTT. Translated: CASRWTGKDGELFF.

This clone showed up just once. The chain has TRBV6-5 and TRBJ1-1, with no clear D. Per the germline V gene, CDR1 is MNHEY and CDR2 is SVGAGI. The CDR3 sequence is 15 residues long. Trimming left V 0 bases short and J 0 bases short, with 8 bases between. CDR3 in amino acids: CASSYSQVMNTEAFF. Written as DNA, the CDR3 is TGTGCCAGCAGTTACTCCCAGGTTATGAACACTGAAGCTTTCTTT.

V and J are TRBV29-1 and TRBJ2-5, with D perhaps matching TRBD2 (6 bases). This CDR3 comprises 14 residues. Trimming stripped 5 bases from V and 5 bases from J, with 18 bases between. Germline CDR1 and CDR2: SQVTM and ANQGSEA. CDR3 DNA sequence: TGCAGCGTTACTAGCCGGAAAGGGGTGGAGACCCAGTACTTC. It encodes CSVTSRKGVETQYF.

This chain uses TRBV6-4 with TRBJ1-1; perhaps TRBD1 as D (6 bases). The CDR3 is 14 amino acids. The ends were cut back, 4 bases at V and 3 bases at J, with 12 bases in the middle. Per the germline V gene, CDR1 is MRHNA and CDR2 is SNTAGT. As DNA, the CDR3 is TGTGCCAGCAGTGTAGGGGGGTTGGACACTGAAGCTTTCTTT. Translated: CASSVGGLDTEAFF.

The chain is built from TRBV10-3 and TRBJ1-1; TRBD1 matches 7 bases. Per germline, CDR1 ENHRY and CDR2 SYGVKD. The CDR3 consists of 15 residues. The V gene end was trimmed by 3 bases and the J gene end by 3 bases; junction bases not matched to a gene: 7. CDR3 sequence: CAISEQEGTDTEAFF. The CDR3, as DNA: TGTGCCATCAGTGAACAGGAAGGGACAGACACTGAAGCTTTCTTT.

This clone was observed a single time. The chain links TRBV10-3 to TRBJ2-2; no clear D. The CDR3 contains 14 residues. In germline, CDR1 is ENHRY, CDR2 SYGVKD. Trimming shortened V by 6 bases and J by 7 bases, and 15 bases separated the two germline ends. In DNA, the CDR3 is TGTGCCATCAGGGCACCGGGTTCAGGCGGGGAGCTGTTTTTT. It is translated as CAIRAPGSGGELFF.

CDR3 in amino acids: CASSKGRAGEAKNIQYF. In nucleotides, the CDR3 is TGTGCCAGCAGCAAAGGGCGGGCGGGGGAAGCCAAAAACATTCAGTACTTC. J is TRBJ2-4 and V is TRBV21-1; the table names TRBD2, a call not compared with the DNA. TRBV21-1 is labeled a pseudogene. The CDR3 is 17 amino acids.